Each of the 5 T cell receptor beta chains below was sequenced from the same sample in a study of T cells expressing NK-cell markers. TCRdb reprocessed the 5' RACE reads and keeps a single row for each CDR3 protein, giving no DNA. The specimen's table records approximately 380,000 distinct CDR3 sequences. Source material: blood T cells: a sorted CD56 or NKG2C T cell subset, CD4+ or CD8+ T cells, or bulk PBMC T cells (not recorded which). These receptor sequences come from a man aged 18 to 69 in good health.

The chain has TRBV5-1 and TRBJ2-2. CDR1 is SGHRS, CDR2 YFSETQ, per germline. CDR3 length: 17 residues. CDR3: CASSLGLAGSYTGELFF.

This rearrangement joins TRBV27 to TRBJ2-7; the D call of TRBD2 rests on TCRdb alone, since no DNA is present to check it. Germline V CDR1 and CDR2: MNHEY, SMNVEV (reference sequence). The CDR3 has 15 amino acids. The CDR3 is CASSFLGGDAYEQYF.

The CDR3 here is CASSYLGGRGNEQFF. This rearrangement joins TRBV7-2 to TRBJ2-1; the D call from TCRdb, TRBD1, cannot be confirmed without DNA. The CDR3 totals 15 residues. Germline loops: CDR1 SGHTA, CDR2 FQGNSA. The entire variable domain, with the rest obtained from reference TRBV7-2 and TRBJ2-1, is as follows: GAGVSQSPSNKVTEKGKDVELRCDPISGHTALYWYRQSLGQGLEFLIYFQGNSAPDKSGLPSDRFSAERTGGSVSTLTIQRTQQEDSAVYLCASSYLGGRGNEQFFGPGTRLTVL.

The chain links TRBV11-2 to TRBJ2-7; TCRdb selects TRBD1, and the lack of DNA leaves this call unchecked. The CDR3 is 14 residues long. In germline, CDR1 is SGHAT, CDR2 FQNNGV. The CDR3 loop is CASSLAGVDDEQYF. The entire variable domain, with the rest obtained from reference TRBV11-2 and TRBJ2-7, is as follows: EAGVAQSPRYKIIEKRQSVAFWCNPISGHATLYWYQQILGQGPKLLIQFQNNGVVDDSQLPKDRFSAERLKGVDSTLKIQPAKLEDSAVYLCASSLAGVDDEQYFGPGTRLTVT.

The V call is TRBV19, the J call TRBJ1-2. Germline values: CDR1 LNHDA, CDR2 SQIVND (reference sequence). The CDR3 runs to 13 residues. The CDR3 sequence: CASSIDNRNGYTF.